Presented here are 21 T cell receptor beta chains from one specimen sequenced in a study of OX40 agonist ivuxolimab in advanced cancers. TCRdb keeps only in-frame clones here, not all; method: immunoSEQ multiplex PCR. The profile shows more than 60,000 clones, about 88% of them singletons. Sequencing was performed on CD4+ or CD8+ T cells sorted from blood, taken in a trial of the OX40 agonist ivuxolimab. The source is an adult with an advanced solid tumor such as melanoma, head and neck, liver or kidney cancer.

This chain connects TRBV18 to TRBJ1-3; D gene unclear. Trimming cost V 3 bases and J 1 base, with 13 bases left between them. The CDR3 is 16 amino acids. Germline CDR1 is KGHSH and CDR2 is LQKENI. The CDR3 bases are TGTGCCAGCTCACCGAGTCCATGGTATTCTGGAAACACCATATATTTT. It is translated as CASSPSPWYSGNTIYF.

This clone is a singleton in its sample. This chain joins TRBV4-2 and TRBJ1-5, with D hard to call. This CDR3 comprises 14 residues. Trimming took off 0 bases at V and 3 bases at J, with 6 bases between the two ends. Germline lookup yields CDR1 LGHNA and CDR2 YNFKEQ. The chain's CDR3 is CASSQDRFNQPQHF. CDR3 DNA sequence: TGTGCCAGCAGCCAAGATCGATTCAATCAGCCCCAGCATTTT.

This clone was seen just once. V usage is TRBV5-5 and J usage is TRBJ2-5; D unresolved. The CDR3 spans 15 residues. Per the germline V gene, CDR1 is SGHKS and CDR2 is YYEKEE (reference sequence). V was shortened by 4 bases and J by 2 bases, with 15 bases between the two germline ends. CDR3 DNA: TGTGCCAGCAGCCACTTGACCCTCAGTCAAGAGACCCAGTACTTC. Translated, it gives CASSHLTLSQETQYF.

The table lists this clone with a few counts. This rearrangement joins TRBV2 to TRBJ1-1, with no clear D. Germline CDR1 is SNHLY and CDR2 is FYNNEI. The CDR3 spans 13 residues. Trimming shortened V by 5 bases and J by 5 bases, and 12 bases separated the two germline ends. In nucleotides, the CDR3 is TGTGCCAGCAGTCGTGGGGTTCGAACTGAAGCTTTCTTT. Translated, it gives CASSRGVRTEAFF.

The CDR3 DNA is TGTGCCAGCAGTGACGGACCCGGAGAGACCCAGTACTTC. As protein: CASSDGPGETQYF. The rearrangement uses TRBV6-1 and TRBJ2-5; no firm D call. Looked up from germline, CDR1 is MNHNS and CDR2 is SASEGT. The CDR3 runs to 13 residues. The ends were cut back, 3 bases at V and 4 bases at J, with 9 bases in the middle.

The J gene is TRBJ1-5, the V gene TRBV6-1; TRBD1 matches 9 bases. The CDR3 extends over 15 amino acids. V trimming: 3 bases; J trimming: 4 bases; junction bases outside the gene matches: 4. The germline V gene encodes CDR1 MNHNS and CDR2 SASEGT. DNA of the CDR3: TGTGCCAGCAGTGATTACAGGGGGCTAAATCAGCCCCAGCATTTT. Translation gives CASSDYRGLNQPQHF.

The rearrangement joins TRBV2 to TRBJ2-2; no clear D gene. In germline, CDR1 is SNHLY, CDR2 FYNNEI. The CDR3 runs to 14 residues. V dropped 6 bases and J dropped 1 base, with 9 bases sitting between them. The CDR3 spells CASSVLGNTGELFF. The DNA for the CDR3 is TGTGCCAGCAGCGTTTTGGGGAACACCGGGGAGCTGTTTTTT.

The rearrangement uses TRBV27 and TRBJ1-1, with D possibly matching TRBD1 (6 bases). This CDR3 contains 15 residues. V lost 3 bases, J lost 4 bases, and 15 bases lay in between. Germline loops: CDR1 MNHEY, CDR2 SMNVEV (reference sequence). CDR3 region: CASSFFNRESTEAFF. In DNA, the CDR3 is TGTGCCAGCAGTTTCTTCAACAGGGAAAGCACTGAAGCTTTCTTT.

The chain has TRBV6-5 and TRBJ1-5, with 7 bases lining up with TRBD1. From germline, CDR1 is MNHEY and CDR2 SVGAGI. This CDR3 spans 13 amino acids. Trimming cost V 5 bases and J 6 bases; bases outside gene matches: 4. The CDR3 DNA sequence: TGTGCCAGCAGTCTAACAGGGGTTCAGCCCCAGCATTTT. It encodes CASSLTGVQPQHF.

This clone was counted only a few times. V and J are TRBV7-8 and TRBJ2-1; 12 positions match TRBD1. The CDR3 extends over 16 amino acids. CDR1 and CDR2 from the germline V gene are SGHVS and FQNEAQ. With V trimmed by 2 bases and J by 8 bases, 7 bases remained unmatched. CDR3 sequence reads: CASSLRGTGGAYEQFF. CDR3 nucleotides: TGTGCCAGCAGCTTACGCGGGACAGGGGGCGCTTATGAGCAGTTCTTC. Full variable domain (outside the CDR3, taken from reference TRBV7-8 and TRBJ2-1): GAGVSQSPRYKVAKRGQDVALRCDPISGHVSLFWYQQALGQGPEFLTYFQNEAQLDKSGLPSDRFFAERPEGSVSTLKIQRTQQEDSAVYLCASSLRGTGGAYEQFFGPGTRLTVL.

The DNA of the CDR3 is TGTGCCAGCAGTGACCAGCCAGGGAGGGTCGAAAAACTGTTTTTT. It specifies CASSDQPGRVEKLFF. V is TRBV2 and J is TRBJ1-4; the D gene is possibly TRBD1 (5 bases). Germline V gives CDR1 SNHLY, CDR2 FYNNEI. V lost 3 bases, J lost 8 bases, and 16 bases lay in between. This CDR3 is built from 15 residues.

The V call is TRBV11-2, the J call TRBJ1-1, with D possibly matching TRBD1 (5 bases). The CDR3 spans 14 residues. V lost 3 bases and J lost 4, with 12 bases in between. The germline CDR1 and CDR2 sequences are SGHAT and FQNNGV. CDR3 sequence: CASSFTRDVTEAFF. The CDR3 DNA reads TGTGCCAGCAGCTTTACCAGGGATGTCACTGAAGCTTTCTTT.

The chain recombines TRBV7-9 with TRBJ2-3; D could derive from TRBD1 or TRBD2 (5 bases each). V lost 2 bases to trimming and J lost 5 bases, with 14 bases between them. The CDR3 spans 15 residues. CDR1 and CDR2 (germline): SEHNR, FQNEAQ (reference sequence). The CDR3 DNA follows: TGTGCCAGCAGCTTACAGGGACGATGGTTAGATACGCAGTATTTT. Residues: CASSLQGRWLDTQYF.

The chain has TRBV6-5 and TRBJ1-1, with D possibly matching TRBD1 (5 bases). V dropped 6 bases and J dropped 0 bases, with 14 bases sitting between them. In germline, CDR1 is MNHEY, CDR2 SVGAGI. The CDR3 contains 15 residues. The CDR3 DNA reads as TGTGCCAGCAGCCCCGACAGTAGTATGAACACTGAAGCTTTCTTT. As protein: CASSPDSSMNTEAFF.

This chain joins TRBV5-6 and TRBJ2-5, with D perhaps TRBD2 (6 bases). This CDR3 has 14 residues. CDR1 is SGHDT and CDR2 is YYEEEE in the germline V gene. Trimming pared 4 bases from V and 0 bases from J, leaving 10 bases between. The CDR3 reads CASSRRGYQETQYF. CDR3 in DNA: TGTGCCAGCAGCCGGAGGGGTTACCAAGAGACCCAGTACTTC. The variable domain in full, completed from reference TRBV5-6 and TRBJ2-5, reads DAGVTQSPTHLIKTRGQQVTLRCSPKSGHDTVSWYQQALGQGPQFIFQYYEEEERQRGNFPDRFSGHQFPNYSSELNVNALLLGDSALYLCASSRRGYQETQYFGPGTRLLVL.

This clone was found a few times. The J gene is TRBJ1-2, the V gene TRBV7-9; 9 positions agree with TRBD1. V lost 5 bases, J lost 6 bases, and 7 bases stayed unmatched. This CDR3 region has 14 residues. CDR1 and CDR2 (germline): SEHNR, FQNEAQ (reference sequence). CDR3: CASSPPGTGNGYTF. CDR3 in DNA: TGTGCCAGCAGCCCTCCCGGGACAGGGAATGGCTACACCTTC.

This chain connects TRBV29-1 to TRBJ2-5; D ambiguous. CDR1 and CDR2 (germline): SQVTM, ANQGSEA. V was clipped by 4 bases and J by 1 base, with 7 bases between them. The CDR3 has 12 residues. The CDR3 region has the DNA TGCAGCGTTGGACTGTCCCAAGAGACCCAGTACTTC. Its protein product is CSVGLSQETQYF.

The chain combines TRBV6-6 with TRBJ1-5, with D possibly TRBD1 on 6 matching bases. This CDR3 has 14 amino acids. In germline, CDR1 is MNHNY, CDR2 SVGAGI (reference sequence). Trimming took 2 bases from V and 9 from J, leaving 14 bases between them. CDR3 amino acids: CASSYDRSIRPQHF. DNA for the CDR3: TGTGCCAGCAGTTACGACAGGTCCATTAGGCCCCAGCATTTT.

The chain joins TRBV6-5 to TRBJ1-5; weak D call: TRBD1 (6 bases). The CDR3 consists of 15 residues. The germline V gene encodes CDR1 MNHEY and CDR2 SVGAGI. V was clipped by 4 bases and J by 7 bases, with 17 bases between them. The CDR3 reads CASSSIEGGLQPQHF. The CDR3 region has the DNA TGTGCCAGCAGTTCTATCGAGGGGGGATTGCAGCCCCAGCATTTT.

The V gene is TRBV21-1, the J gene TRBJ2-4; no DNA check was done on the table's D call, TRBD2. TRBV21-1 is recorded as a pseudogene. This CDR3 region has 16 residues. CDR3 sequence (DNA): TGTGCCAGCAGCCCCAAATACCCGCGCGCCAAAAACATTCAGTACTTC. Encoded protein: CASSPKYPRAKNIQYF.

The V call is TRBV7-9, the J call TRBJ2-5, with 7 positions matching TRBD1. After removal of 4 bases from V and 2 bases from J, the junction contained 7 bases not matched to a gene. This CDR3 is built from 15 residues. In germline, CDR1 is SEHNR, CDR2 FQNEAQ (reference sequence). The CDR3 spells CASSSWGQIQETQYF. The CDR3 DNA reads TGTGCCAGCAGCTCTTGGGGACAGATACAAGAGACCCAGTACTTC.